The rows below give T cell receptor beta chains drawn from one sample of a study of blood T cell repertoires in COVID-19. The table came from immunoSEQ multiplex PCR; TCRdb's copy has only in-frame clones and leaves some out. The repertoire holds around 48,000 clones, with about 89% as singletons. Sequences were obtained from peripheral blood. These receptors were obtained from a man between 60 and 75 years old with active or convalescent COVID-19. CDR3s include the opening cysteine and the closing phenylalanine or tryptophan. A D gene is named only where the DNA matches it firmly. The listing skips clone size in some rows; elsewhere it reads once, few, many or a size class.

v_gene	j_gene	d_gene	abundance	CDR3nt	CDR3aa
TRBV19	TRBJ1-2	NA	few	TGTGCCAGTAGTATAGGACAGATCTATGGCTACACCTTC	CASSIGQIYGYTF
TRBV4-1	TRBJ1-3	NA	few	TGCGCCAGCAGATCCGTCACGTACGGCTCTGGAAACACCATATATTTT	CASRSVTYGSGNTIYF
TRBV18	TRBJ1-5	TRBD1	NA	TGTGCCAGCTCGCCGGGACAGGGGGGCAATCAGCCCCAGCATTTT	CASSPGQGGNQPQHF
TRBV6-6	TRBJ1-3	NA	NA	TGTGCCAGCAGCCCGGGGGGAAACACCATATATTTT	CASSPGGNTIYF
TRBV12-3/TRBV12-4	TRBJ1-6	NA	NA	TGTGCCAGCAGAAATACAAATTCACCCCTCCACTTT	CASRNTNSPLHF
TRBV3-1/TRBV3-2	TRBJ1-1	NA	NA	TGTGCCAGCAGCCAAGAAACTCTGGCGGGCCTGGCTAACACTGAAGCTTTCTTT	CASSQETLAGLANTEAFF
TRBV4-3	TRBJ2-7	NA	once	TGCGCCAGCAGCCAAGAAGCGCATCGGGAGCAGTACTTC	CASSQEAHREQYF
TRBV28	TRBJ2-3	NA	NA	TGTGCCAGCAGTTTGGCGGGGGCGAACACAGATACGCAGTATTTT	CASSLAGANTDTQYF
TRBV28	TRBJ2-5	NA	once	TGTGCCAGCAGGACCTCCGGGGACAATCAAGAGACCCAGTACTTC	CASRTSGDNQETQYF
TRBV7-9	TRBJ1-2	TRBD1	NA	TGTGCCAGCAGCCCCCAGGGGGGCTATGGCTACACCTTC	CASSPQGGYGYTF
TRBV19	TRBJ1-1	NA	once	TGTGCCAGTAGTACTCACGGTACCCGACCAGGGGTTGAAGCTTTCTTT	CASSTHGTRPGVEAFF
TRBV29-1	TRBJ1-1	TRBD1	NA	TGCAGCGTAAACGGACAGGGGAACACTGAAGCTTTCTTT	CSVNGQGNTEAFF
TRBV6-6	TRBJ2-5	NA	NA	TGTGCCAGCAGTTACCCAGAATTCAGGGGTGGCCAGTACTTC	CASSYPEFRGGQYF
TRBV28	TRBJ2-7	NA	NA	TGTGCCAGCATCCCTCATGGGGGGAACTCCTACGAGCAGTACTTC	CASIPHGGNSYEQYF
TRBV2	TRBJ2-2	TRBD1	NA	TGTGCCAGCAGTGTCCCCGCAGGGGGTGGCACCGGGGAGCTGTTTTTT	CASSVPAGGGTGELFF
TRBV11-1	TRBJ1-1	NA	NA	TGTGCCAGCGGTATGCGGACTGAAGCTTTCTTT	CASGMRTEAFF
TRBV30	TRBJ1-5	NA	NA	TGTGCCTGGAGTGTTCTAAGGGGTGGGCAGCCCCAGCATTTT	CAWSVLRGGQPQHF
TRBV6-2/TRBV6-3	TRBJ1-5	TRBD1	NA	TGTGCCAGCAGCCGGGGACAGGTAGTAAATCAGCCCCAGCATTTT	CASSRGQVVNQPQHF
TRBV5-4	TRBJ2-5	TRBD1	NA	TGTGCCAGCAGCGGACAGCCGGGACAGCTCCAAGAGACCCAGTACTTC	CASSGQPGQLQETQYF
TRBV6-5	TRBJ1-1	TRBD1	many	TGTGCCAGCAGTTATACAGGGGCCTACACTGAAGCTTTCTTT	CASSYTGAYTEAFF
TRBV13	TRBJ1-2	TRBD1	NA	TGTGCCAGCAGCTTAAGGGACAGGGAGTCAGATGGCTACACCTTC	CASSLRDRESDGYTF
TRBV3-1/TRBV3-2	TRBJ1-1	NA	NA	TGTGCCAGCAGCCGAGGGGCGGGGCGCACTGAAGCTTTCTTT	CASSRGAGRTEAFF
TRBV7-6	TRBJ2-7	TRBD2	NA	TGTGCCAGCAGCTTATCGGGGACTAGCGGGGGGGCGTACGAGCAGTACTTC	CASSLSGTSGGAYEQYF
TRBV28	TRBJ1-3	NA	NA	TGTGCCAGCACTATAGTCTCTGGAAACACCATATATTTT	CASTIVSGNTIYF